The next 19 T cell receptor beta chains were all read from a single sample in a study of CD8 T cells in Susac syndrome. After extraction with the RNeasy kit, roughly 0.45 to 1 ug of the RNA was reverse transcribed using random hexamers. TCRdb fed the immunoSEQ multiplex PCR reads into MiXCR, producing one record per CDR3 protein. The data contain some 150,000 distinct CDR3 sequences, around 95% of them singletons. Sequencing was performed on CD8+ T cells from PBMCs. All receptors derive from a human donor with multiple sclerosis.

This rearrangement joins TRBV29-1 to TRBJ1-1; D unclear. V lost 1 base, J lost 0 bases, and 12 bases lay in between. The CDR3 length is 15 residues. Germline-derived CDR1 and CDR2 are SQVTM and ANQGSEA. The CDR3 protein is CSVEGPGAMNTEAFF. CDR3 bases: TGCAGCGTTGAAGGCCCAGGAGCGATGAACACTGAAGCTTTCTTT. Supplemented by reference TRBV29-1 and TRBJ1-1, the full variable domain reads SAVISQKPSRDICQRGTSLTIQCQVDSQVTMMFWYRQQPGQSLTLIATANQGSEATYESGFVIDKFPISRPNLTFSTLTVSNMSPEDSSIYLCSVEGPGAMNTEAFFGQGTRLTVV.

The rearrangement uses TRBV15 and TRBJ2-3; D may be TRBD2 (5 bases). V dropped 0 bases and J dropped 0 bases, with 13 bases sitting between them. This CDR3 spans 17 amino acids. CDR1 is LNHNV and CDR2 is YYDKDF in the germline V gene (reference sequence). In DNA, the CDR3 is TGTGCCACCAGCAGAGAGGGCGGGTCCCCTAGCACAGATACGCAGTATTTT. This gives the protein CATSREGGSPSTDTQYF.

The chain carries TRBV27 and TRBJ2-1, with 7 bases that match TRBD1. J was trimmed by 0 bases and V by 7 bases; bases with no gene match: 15. Germline values: CDR1 MNHEY, CDR2 SMNVEV (reference sequence). The CDR3 length is 18 residues. The CDR3, as DNA: TGTGCCAGCACCAAAACAGGGGACCCAACCTACTCCTACAATGAGCAGTTCTTC. This gives the protein CASTKTGDPTYSYNEQFF.

The chain has TRBV13 and TRBJ2-1, with TRBD2 as a possible D gene (6 bases). The CDR3 covers 15 residues. Trimming pared 3 bases from V and 4 bases from J, leaving 13 bases between. Germline V CDR1 and CDR2: PRHDT, FYEKMQ (reference sequence). The CDR3 sequence is CASSFGRDLYNEQFF. CDR3 in DNA: TGTGCCAGCAGCTTTGGTCGGGACTTATACAATGAGCAGTTCTTC.

V and J are TRBV9 and TRBJ1-6, with TRBD1 matching over 8 bases. The ends lost 4 bases at V and 8 bases at J; junction bases unmatched: 11. Looked up from germline, CDR1 is SGDLS and CDR2 is YYNGEE. The CDR3 spans 16 residues. In nucleotides, the CDR3 is TGTGCCAGCAGCCAGGACAGGGTAACTTCCCATTCACCCCTCCACTTT. Translation: CASSQDRVTSHSPLHF.

This clonotype has a handful of counts. The gene calls are TRBV27 and TRBJ1-2, with a possible D match to TRBD1 (5 bases). CDR1 MNHEY and CDR2 SMNVEV come from the germline V gene (reference sequence). The CDR3 extends over 13 amino acids. The V gene lost 4 bases and the J gene lost 4 bases, with 10 bases spanning the gap. In nucleotides, the CDR3 is TGTGCCAGCAGTTCCACCGGGGGCTATGGCTACACCTTC. It translates to CASSSTGGYGYTF.

The rearrangement links TRBV13 to TRBJ1-2; perhaps TRBD1 as D (6 bases). Germline CDR1 is PRHDT and CDR2 is FYEKMQ (reference sequence). There are 12 residues in the CDR3. Trimming stripped 6 bases from V and 8 bases from J, with 13 bases between. The DNA for the CDR3 is TGTGCCAGCAGTTCGGGGGGCCGGGGCTACACCTTC. The encoded protein is CASSSGGRGYTF.

V gene TRBV20-1 combines with J gene TRBJ2-5, with TRBD2 identical over 9 bases. V was clipped by 0 bases and J by 5 bases; unmatched bases: 7. Germline V lookup: CDR1 DFQATT, CDR2 SNEGSKA (reference sequence). The CDR3 is 15 residues long. DNA of the CDR3: TGCAGTGCTAGAGAAGGCGGGGGGGCTCGGGAGACCCAGTACTTC. It yields the protein CSAREGGGARETQYF.

The V gene is TRBV7-9, the J gene TRBJ2-7; D unclear. V dropped 1 base and J dropped 7 bases, with 8 bases sitting between them. This CDR3 is 12 amino acids long. The germline CDR1 and CDR2 sequences are SEHNR and FQNEAQ (reference sequence). The CDR3 nucleotides read TGTGCCAGCAGCTTAGGTTTTGGGGAGCAGTACTTC. This gives the protein CASSLGFGEQYF.

This clonotype was counted once. The J gene is TRBJ1-6, the V gene TRBV3-1; tentatively, D is TRBD1 (6 bases). Germline CDR1 is LGHDT and CDR2 is YNNKEL (reference sequence). The length of the CDR3 is 15 residues. Trimming removed 8 bases from V and 7 bases from J, with 18 bases in between. The CDR3 DNA is TGTGCCAGCGGATCGCCCGGGACAACCAATTCACCCCTCCACTTT. It specifies CASGSPGTTNSPLHF.

The genes are TRBV6-6 and TRBJ1-1, with 7 positions matching TRBD1. V lost 4 bases, J lost 8 bases, and 1 base stayed unmatched. The CDR3 has 11 residues. Germline V gives CDR1 MNHNY, CDR2 SVGAGI (reference sequence). CDR3 DNA: TGTGCCAGCAGTTCAGGGGGGGAAGCTTTCTTT. Its protein product is CASSSGGEAFF.

The V call is TRBV3-1, the J call TRBJ2-7; D is possibly TRBD1 (5 bases). CDR1 and CDR2 from the germline V gene are LGHDT and YNNKEL (reference sequence). Trimming cost V 3 bases and J 3 bases, with 12 bases left between them. There are 14 residues in the CDR3. The chain's CDR3 is CASSHRQINYEQYF. CDR3 DNA sequence: TGTGCCAGCAGCCACCGACAGATAAACTACGAGCAGTACTTC.

This clonotype showed up just once. The chain recombines TRBV7-9 with TRBJ2-5; weak D call: TRBD1 (6 bases). The CDR3 consists of 15 residues. V lost 4 bases to trimming and J lost 3 bases, with 15 bases between them. Germline loops: CDR1 SEHNR, CDR2 FQNEAQ (reference sequence). Written as DNA, the CDR3 is TGTGCCAGCAGCTCTGATCTAACAGGGAAAGAGACCCAGTACTTC. Residues: CASSSDLTGKETQYF.

The rearrangement joins TRBV6-5 to TRBJ2-3; 7 bases map to TRBD1. The ends lost 0 bases at V and 2 bases at J; junction bases unmatched: 8. The germline V gene encodes CDR1 MNHEY and CDR2 SVGAGI. The CDR3 has 17 residues. The CDR3 sequence is CASSYSTGEGATDTQYF. The CDR3 DNA reads TGTGCCAGCAGTTACTCGACTGGTGAGGGGGCCACAGATACGCAGTATTTT.

The chain couples TRBV18 to TRBJ2-1; TRBD1 might be the D (5 bases). V dropped 0 bases and J dropped 0 bases, with 9 bases sitting between them. Germline lookup yields CDR1 KGHSH and CDR2 LQKENI. The CDR3 has 16 amino acids. CDR3 DNA sequence: TGTGCCAGCTCACCACCGGGCAGGGACTCCTACAATGAGCAGTTCTTC. Its translation is CASSPPGRDSYNEQFF.

V gene TRBV20-1 combines with J gene TRBJ1-3, with D uncertain. The CDR3 consists of 13 residues. V lost 7 bases and J lost 2, with 12 bases in between. Germline V CDR1 and CDR2: DFQATT, SNEGSKA (reference sequence). For the CDR3, the DNA is TGCAGTGGGGTAGAAGGTGCTGGAAACACCATATATTTT. Protein product: CSGVEGAGNTIYF.

The chain recombines TRBV7-2 with TRBJ1-2; TRBD1 matches at 8 bases. Germline CDR1 and CDR2: SGHTA and FQGNSA. This CDR3 contains 15 residues. The V and J ends lost 4 bases and 0 bases, in that order; junction bases with no gene match: 4. CDR3 DNA: TGTGCCAGCAGCTGGGGGACAGGCTCTAACTATGGCTACACCTTC. It is translated as CASSWGTGSNYGYTF.

In its sample, this clonotype was seen once. This chain joins TRBV27 and TRBJ1-1, with D uncertain. The CDR3 runs 14 residues. V shed 7 bases and J shed 1 base, with 13 bases lying between them. Germline CDR1 and CDR2: MNHEY and SMNVEV (reference sequence). For the CDR3, the DNA is TGTGCCAGCAAACCCGGGAAAGGGAACACTGAAGCTTTCTTT. This translates into CASKPGKGNTEAFF.

This chain's CDR3 is CASSLLGEGDSSYNEQFF. The CDR3 region has the DNA TGTGCCAGCAGCTTACTAGGGGAAGGGGACAGTTCCTACAATGAGCAGTTCTTC. The chain employs TRBV7-8 and TRBJ2-1, with 7 bases that match TRBD1. CDR1 and CDR2 (germline): SGHVS, FQNEAQ. V dropped 2 bases and J dropped 1; count of bases not matched to a gene: 11. There are 18 residues in the CDR3. The whole variable domain, filled in from reference TRBV7-8 and TRBJ2-1, reads GAGVSQSPRYKVAKRGQDVALRCDPISGHVSLFWYQQALGQGPEFLTYFQNEAQLDKSGLPSDRFFAERPEGSVSTLKIQRTQQEDSAVYLCASSLLGEGDSSYNEQFFGPGTRLTVL.